This T cell receptor (beta chain) derives from a study of T cell responses to AZD1222 COVID-19 vaccine. Whole-study context: Pooling covered second doses at about 4 or about 12 weeks.

Assay used: immunoSEQ multiplex PCR; TCRdb lists only in-frame clones, some missing. The table lists tens of thousands of clones, around four fifths of them singletons. Looked up from germline, CDR1 is LGHNA and CDR2 is YNFKEQ. The CDR3 totals 18 residues. V was clipped by 4 bases and J by 2 bases; unmatched bases: 13. Study-wide findings and caveats: Nearly half of unique spike-specific TCRs reportedly avoided B.1.351 and B.1.1.7 mutated regions.

Turning to this clone: What it recognizes is unknown.

The chain combines TRBV4-2 with TRBJ2-3; 9 nucleotides align to TRBD2. The TCR originated in an adult in good health. Sample: peripheral blood, taken on day 0 of AZD1222 vaccination. CDR3 protein: CASSPRVGSGGSTDTQYF. CDR3 nucleotide sequence: TGTGCCAGCAGCCCCCGGGTAGGTAGCGGGGGTTCCACAGATACGCAGTATTTT.